The 16 T cell receptor beta chains below all came from one sample that was sequenced in a study of T-cell memory formation after mild COVID-19. TCRdb re-derived calls from the 5' RACE reads in MiXCR, one entry per CDR3 protein. The table includes 400,000 or so distinct CDR3 sequences, roughly 20% detected once. The sequencing sample was made of PBMCs or a T cell subset sorted from them (not recorded which). The receptors stem from an adult woman who had mild COVID-19 (a few samples of this study predate the infection). Cell type and time point are not known.

The chain couples TRBV6-6 to TRBJ1-2; D not certain. The germline V and J ends were trimmed by 4 bases and 4 bases, with 10 bases remaining between them. CDR3 length equals 13 residues. Germline CDR1 MNHNY, CDR2 SVGAGI (reference sequence). The CDR3 reads CASSSSSAYGYTF. As DNA, the CDR3 is TGTGCCAGCAGTTCCTCCTCAGCCTATGGCTACACCTTC.

The chain links TRBV4-3 to TRBJ1-2, with a possible D match to TRBD1 (5 bases). V was cut by 0 bases and J by 2 bases, with 16 bases left in between. This CDR3 has 17 amino acids. Germline CDR1 LGHNA, CDR2 YSLEER. The CDR3 DNA reads as TGCGCCAGCAGCCAAGAGGGGCGGGGCAGAAGAAACTATGGCTACACCTTC. Residues: CASSQEGRGRRNYGYTF.

In its sample, this clonotype was seen a few times. The chain links TRBV7-9 to TRBJ2-1; possibly TRBD2 for D (6 bases). The germline V and J ends were trimmed by 5 bases and 7 bases, with 18 bases remaining between them. The CDR3 is made up of 15 amino acids. CDR1 and CDR2 from the germline V gene are SEHNR and FQNEAQ (reference sequence). CDR3: CASSHTVEGRNEQFF. The CDR3 nucleotides are TGTGCCAGCAGCCACACGGTGGAGGGGCGGAATGAGCAGTTCTTC.

The CDR3 DNA is TGCAGTGCTGATACCGGGACAGACTACGAGCAGTACTTC. It yields the protein CSADTGTDYEQYF. The rearrangement joins TRBV20-1 to TRBJ2-7; 7 bases are a match to TRBD1. After removal of 5 bases from V and 3 bases from J, the junction contained 7 bases not matched to a gene. Germline CDR1 is DFQATT and CDR2 is SNEGSKA (reference sequence). The CDR3 extends over 13 amino acids.

The chain is built from TRBV24-1 and TRBJ2-2; perhaps TRBD1 as D (6 bases). The CDR3 loop spans 17 amino acids. The V end lost 3 bases, the J end lost 0 bases, and 13 bases lay between the germline ends. The V gene's germline CDR1 is KGHDR and CDR2 SFDVKD. The chain's CDR3 is CATSDQDSETNTGELFF. DNA for the CDR3: TGTGCCACCAGTGATCAGGACAGTGAAACGAACACCGGGGAGCTGTTTTTT.

This clonotype occurred a few times. The rearrangement uses TRBV5-4 and TRBJ2-3; a weak D match, TRBD1 (5 bases). Trimming cost V 4 bases and J 0 bases, with 12 bases left between them. The CDR3 runs 15 residues. The germline gives CDR1 SGHNT, CDR2 YYREEE (reference sequence). CDR3 loop: CASSPSTASTDTQYF. The CDR3 DNA follows: TGTGCCAGCAGCCCATCGACAGCTAGCACAGATACGCAGTATTTT.

The chain uses TRBV6-5 and TRBJ2-5; 11 bases are shared with TRBD2. Looked up from germline, CDR1 is MNHEY and CDR2 is SVGAGI. The trim removed 2 bases at V and 5 bases at J, leaving 7 bases unmatched. This CDR3 has 16 residues. CDR3: CASSYQGLAVRETQYF. CDR3 in DNA: TGTGCCAGCAGTTACCAGGGACTAGCGGTCCGGGAGACCCAGTACTTC.

This clonotype was detected only a few times. The CDR3 coding sequence is TGTGCCTGGAGTTCAGACAGGGCGGGTTCACCCCTCCACTTT. Translation gives CAWSSDRAGSPLHF. The gene calls are TRBV30 and TRBJ1-6, with TRBD1 identical over 7 bases. CDR3 length: 14 amino acids. Germline CDR1 is GTSNPN and CDR2 is SVGIG (reference sequence). Trimming cost V 2 bases and J 9 bases; bases outside gene matches: 7. The whole variable domain, filled in from reference TRBV30 and TRBJ1-6, reads SQTIHQWPATLVQPVGSPLSLECTVEGTSNPNLYWYRQAAGRGLQLLFYSVGIGQISSEVPQNLSASRPQDRQFILSSKKLLLSDSGFYLCAWSSDRAGSPLHFGNGTRLTVT.

This clonotype came up a few times. The CDR3 is CASSPGQGDRNEQFF. In DNA, the CDR3 is TGCGCCAGCAGCCCGGGACAGGGGGACCGAAATGAGCAGTTCTTC. The rearrangement links TRBV5-1 to TRBJ2-1; 11 nucleotides line up with TRBD1. This CDR3 region has 15 residues. Unmatched junction bases numbered 7, after V lost 4 bases and J lost 7 bases. In germline, CDR1 is SGHRS, CDR2 YFSETQ.

This clonotype occurred a few times. This rearrangement joins TRBV18 to TRBJ2-1; 8 bases line up with TRBD1. The CDR3 length is 15 residues. J lost 0 bases, V lost 5 bases, and 3 bases had no gene match. From germline, CDR1 is KGHSH and CDR2 LQKENI. The CDR3 loop is CASSKDRDSYNEQFF. CDR3 nucleotides: TGTGCCAGCTCAAAGGACAGGGACTCCTACAATGAGCAGTTCTTC.

There are many counts of this clonotype. The chain links TRBV27 to TRBJ1-4; D ambiguous. Trimming took off 3 bases at V and 2 bases at J, with 7 bases between the two ends. The germline gives CDR1 MNHEY, CDR2 SMNVEV (reference sequence). CDR3 length: 14 residues. CDR3 protein: CASSFSGTNEKLFF. CDR3 nucleotide sequence: TGTGCCAGCAGTTTCTCCGGGACTAATGAAAAACTGTTTTTT.

V and J are TRBV11-3 and TRBJ2-4; D unresolved. Germline V gene sequence: CDR1 SGHNT, CDR2 YENEEA. This CDR3 has 12 residues. V lost 4 bases to trimming and J lost 9 bases, with 10 bases between them. Here the CDR3 reads CASSSVMGIQYF. The CDR3 DNA reads as TGTGCCAGCAGCTCCGTGATGGGCATTCAGTACTTC.

CDR3 sequence reads: CSARPDRGLGELFF. The CDR3 bases are TGCAGTGCAAGACCCGACAGGGGGCTTGGGGAGCTGTTTTTT. The chain links TRBV20-1 to TRBJ2-2; 10 bases match TRBD1. This CDR3 is 14 amino acids long. Germline CDR1 reads DFQATT; CDR2 reads SNEGSKA (reference sequence). J gave up 8 bases and V 6 bases, and 9 bases lay outside the gene matches.

The chain has TRBV20-1 and TRBJ1-1, with D maybe TRBD1 (5 bases). Germline-derived CDR1 and CDR2 are DFQATT and SNEGSKA (reference sequence). The length of the CDR3 is 21 residues. Trimming took off 2 bases at V and 2 bases at J, with 33 bases between the two ends. In DNA form, the CDR3 reads TGCAGTGCTAGAAAAAGGAGAGGAGGTTCGGGGGAGGGTGAGAGAAACACTGAAGCTTTCTTT. Encoded protein: CSARKRRGGSGEGERNTEAFF.

The genes are TRBV15 and TRBJ2-7; the D gene is possibly TRBD1 (5 bases). The germline V and J ends were trimmed by 1 base and 5 bases, with 12 bases remaining between them. CDR1 and CDR2 (germline): LNHNV, YYDKDF (reference sequence). This CDR3 has 14 residues. For the CDR3, the DNA is TGTGCCACCAGCAGAGGAATGGGGCACGACGAGCAGTACTTC. It is translated as CATSRGMGHDEQYF.

This clonotype was observed a handful of times. J is TRBJ2-7 and V is TRBV4-2; 11 bases fit TRBD1. The trim removed 1 base at V and 3 bases at J, leaving 5 bases unmatched. The CDR3 totals 16 residues. Germline V gives CDR1 LGHNA, CDR2 YNFKEQ. The CDR3: CASSQADRGRNYEQYF. In nucleotides, the CDR3 is TGTGCCAGCAGCCAAGCGGACAGGGGGCGAAACTACGAGCAGTACTTC.